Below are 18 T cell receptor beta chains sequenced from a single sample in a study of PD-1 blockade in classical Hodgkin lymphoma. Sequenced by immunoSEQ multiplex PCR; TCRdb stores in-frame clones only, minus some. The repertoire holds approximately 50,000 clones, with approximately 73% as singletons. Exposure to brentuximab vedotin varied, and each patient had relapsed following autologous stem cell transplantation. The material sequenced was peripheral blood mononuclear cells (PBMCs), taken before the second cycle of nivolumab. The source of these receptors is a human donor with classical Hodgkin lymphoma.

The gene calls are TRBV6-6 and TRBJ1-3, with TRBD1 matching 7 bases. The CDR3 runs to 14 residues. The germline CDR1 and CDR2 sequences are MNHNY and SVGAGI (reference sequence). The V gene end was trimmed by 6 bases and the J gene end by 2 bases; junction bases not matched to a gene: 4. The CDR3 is CASSPTGAGNTIYF. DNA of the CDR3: TGTGCCAGCAGCCCTACAGGGGCTGGAAACACCATATATTTT.

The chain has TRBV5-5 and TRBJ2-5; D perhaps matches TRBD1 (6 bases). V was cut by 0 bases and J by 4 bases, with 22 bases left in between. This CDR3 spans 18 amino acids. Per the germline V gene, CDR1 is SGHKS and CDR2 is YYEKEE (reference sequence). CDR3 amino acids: CASSLGWSQGQAGETQYF. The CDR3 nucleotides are TGTGCCAGCAGCTTGGGATGGTCCCAGGGGCAGGCCGGAGAGACCCAGTACTTC.

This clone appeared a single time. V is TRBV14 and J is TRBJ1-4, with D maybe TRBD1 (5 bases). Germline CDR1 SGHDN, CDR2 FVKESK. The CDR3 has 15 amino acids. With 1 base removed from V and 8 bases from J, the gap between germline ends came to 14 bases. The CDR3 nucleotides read TGTGCCAGCAGCCAAGCGCTGAGGGACTACGAAAAACTGTTTTTT. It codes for CASSQALRDYEKLFF.

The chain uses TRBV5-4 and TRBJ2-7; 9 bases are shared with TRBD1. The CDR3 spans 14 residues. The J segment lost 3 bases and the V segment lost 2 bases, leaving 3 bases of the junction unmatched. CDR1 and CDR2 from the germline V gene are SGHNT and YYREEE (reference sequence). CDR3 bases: TGTGCCAGCAGCTTAGGACAGGGGATCTACGAGCAGTACTTC. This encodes CASSLGQGIYEQYF. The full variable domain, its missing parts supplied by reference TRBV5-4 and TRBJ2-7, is ETGVTQSPTHLIKTRGQQVTLRCSSQSGHNTVSWYQQALGQGPQFIFQYYREEENGRGNFPPRFSGLQFPNYSSELNVNALELDDSALYLCASSLGQGIYEQYFGPGTRLTVT.

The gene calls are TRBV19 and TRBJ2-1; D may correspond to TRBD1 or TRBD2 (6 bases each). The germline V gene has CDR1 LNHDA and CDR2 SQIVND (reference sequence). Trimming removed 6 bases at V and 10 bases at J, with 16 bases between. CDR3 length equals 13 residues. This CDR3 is CASRGDLGGEQFF. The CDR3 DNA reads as TGTGCCAGTAGAGGGGACCTAGGGGGGGAGCAGTTCTTC.

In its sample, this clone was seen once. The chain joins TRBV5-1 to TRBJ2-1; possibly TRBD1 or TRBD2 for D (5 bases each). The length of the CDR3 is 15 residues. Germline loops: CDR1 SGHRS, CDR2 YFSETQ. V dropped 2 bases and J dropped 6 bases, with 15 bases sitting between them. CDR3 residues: CASSFTGTYSNEQFF. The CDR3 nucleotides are TGCGCCAGCAGCTTTACCGGGACGTATAGCAATGAGCAGTTCTTC.

CDR3 sequence (DNA): TGTGCCAGCAGTCCGACAGGGTCCACCTACGAGCAGTACTTC. This sequence encodes CASSPTGSTYEQYF. The chain uses TRBV6-5 and TRBJ2-7; 7 nucleotides line up with TRBD1. The trim removed 5 bases at V and 2 bases at J, leaving 6 bases unmatched. Germline-derived CDR1 and CDR2 are MNHEY and SVGAGI. This CDR3 comprises 14 residues.

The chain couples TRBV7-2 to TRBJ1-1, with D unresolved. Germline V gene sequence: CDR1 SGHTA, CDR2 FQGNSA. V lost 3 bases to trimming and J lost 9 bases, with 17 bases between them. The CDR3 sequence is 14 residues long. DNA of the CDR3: TGTGCCAGCAGCTTGTCTGTATCAACACGACAAGCTTTCTTT. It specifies CASSLSVSTRQAFF.

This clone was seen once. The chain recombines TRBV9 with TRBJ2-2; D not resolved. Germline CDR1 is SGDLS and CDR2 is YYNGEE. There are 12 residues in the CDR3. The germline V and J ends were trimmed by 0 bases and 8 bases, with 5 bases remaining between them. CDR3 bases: TGTGCCAGCAGCGTAGTGGAGGGGGAGCTGTTTTTT. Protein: CASSVVEGELFF.

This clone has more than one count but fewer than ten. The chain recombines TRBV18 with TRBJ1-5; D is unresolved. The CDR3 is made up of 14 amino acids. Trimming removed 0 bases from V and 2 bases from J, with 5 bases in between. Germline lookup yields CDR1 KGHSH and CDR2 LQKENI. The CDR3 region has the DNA TGTGCCAGCTCACCACCTAACCGCAATCAGCCCCAGCATTTT. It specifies CASSPPNRNQPQHF.

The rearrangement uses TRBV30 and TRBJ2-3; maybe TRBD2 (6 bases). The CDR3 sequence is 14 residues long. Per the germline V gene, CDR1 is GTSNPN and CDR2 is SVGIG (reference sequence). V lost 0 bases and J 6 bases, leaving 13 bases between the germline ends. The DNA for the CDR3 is TGTGCCTGGAGTGTACTGGGCGGGACCGATACGCAGTATTTT. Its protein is CAWSVLGGTDTQYF.

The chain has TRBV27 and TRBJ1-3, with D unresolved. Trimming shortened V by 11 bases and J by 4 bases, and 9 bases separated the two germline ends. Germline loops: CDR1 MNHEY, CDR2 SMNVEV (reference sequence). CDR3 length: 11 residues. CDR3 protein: CAARRGNTIYF. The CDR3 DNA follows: TGTGCCGCCCGGCGGGGAAACACCATATATTTT.

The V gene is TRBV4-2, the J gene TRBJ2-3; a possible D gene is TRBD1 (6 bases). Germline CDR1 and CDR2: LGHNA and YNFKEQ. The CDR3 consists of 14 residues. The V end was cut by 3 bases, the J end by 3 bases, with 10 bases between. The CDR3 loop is CASSQLGGTDTQYF. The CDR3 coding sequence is TGTGCCAGCAGCCAGCTAGGGGGAACAGATACGCAGTATTTT.

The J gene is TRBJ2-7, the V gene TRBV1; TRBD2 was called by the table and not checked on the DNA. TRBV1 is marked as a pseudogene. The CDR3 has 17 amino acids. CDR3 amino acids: CTSSPLGGRAGPYEQYF. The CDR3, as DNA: TGCACCAGCAGCCCCCTGGGCGGGAGGGCTGGGCCCTACGAGCAGTACTTC.

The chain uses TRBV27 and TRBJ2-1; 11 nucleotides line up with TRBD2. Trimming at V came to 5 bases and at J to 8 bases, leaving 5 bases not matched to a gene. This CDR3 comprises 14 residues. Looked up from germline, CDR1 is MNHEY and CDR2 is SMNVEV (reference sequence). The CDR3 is CASSPSGRIDEQFF. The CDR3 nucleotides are TGTGCCAGCAGTCCTAGCGGGAGGATCGATGAGCAGTTCTTC.

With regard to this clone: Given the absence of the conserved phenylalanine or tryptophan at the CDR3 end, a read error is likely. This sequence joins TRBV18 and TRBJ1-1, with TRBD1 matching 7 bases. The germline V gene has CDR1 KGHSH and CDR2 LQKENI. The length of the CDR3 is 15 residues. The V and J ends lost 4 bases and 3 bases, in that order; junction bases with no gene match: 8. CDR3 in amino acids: CASSLVITGDTEAFL. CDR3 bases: TGTGCCAGCTCACTCGTGATCACAGGGGACACTGAAGCTTTCCTT.

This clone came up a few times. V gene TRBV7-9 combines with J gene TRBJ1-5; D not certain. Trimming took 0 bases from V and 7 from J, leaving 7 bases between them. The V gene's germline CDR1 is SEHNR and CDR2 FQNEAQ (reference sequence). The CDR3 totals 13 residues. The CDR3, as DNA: TGTGCCAGCAGCTTAGCAGTGAAACAGCCCCAGCATTTT. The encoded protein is CASSLAVKQPQHF.

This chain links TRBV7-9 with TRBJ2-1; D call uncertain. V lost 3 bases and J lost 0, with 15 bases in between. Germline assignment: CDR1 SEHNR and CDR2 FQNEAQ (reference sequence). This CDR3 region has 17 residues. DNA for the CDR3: TGTGCCAGCAGCTTCCTCTTTGGGGTGAGCTCCTACAATGAGCAGTTCTTC. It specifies CASSFLFGVSSYNEQFF.